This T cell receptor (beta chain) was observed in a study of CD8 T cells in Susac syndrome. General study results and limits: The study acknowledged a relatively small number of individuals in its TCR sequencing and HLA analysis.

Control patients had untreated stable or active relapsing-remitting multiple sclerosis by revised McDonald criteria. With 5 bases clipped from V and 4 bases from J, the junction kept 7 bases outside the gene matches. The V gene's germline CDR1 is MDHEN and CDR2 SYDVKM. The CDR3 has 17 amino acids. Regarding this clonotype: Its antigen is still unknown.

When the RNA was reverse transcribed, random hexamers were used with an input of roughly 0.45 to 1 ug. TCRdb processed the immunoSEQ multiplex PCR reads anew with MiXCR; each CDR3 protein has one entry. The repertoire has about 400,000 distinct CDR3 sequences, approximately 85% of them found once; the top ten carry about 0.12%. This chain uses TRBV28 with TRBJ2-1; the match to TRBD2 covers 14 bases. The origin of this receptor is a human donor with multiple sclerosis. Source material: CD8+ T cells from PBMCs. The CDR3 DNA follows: TGTGCCAGCAGTCCGGGGACTAGCGGGAGAGCATACAATGAGCAGTTCTTC. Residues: CASSPGTSGRAYNEQFF.